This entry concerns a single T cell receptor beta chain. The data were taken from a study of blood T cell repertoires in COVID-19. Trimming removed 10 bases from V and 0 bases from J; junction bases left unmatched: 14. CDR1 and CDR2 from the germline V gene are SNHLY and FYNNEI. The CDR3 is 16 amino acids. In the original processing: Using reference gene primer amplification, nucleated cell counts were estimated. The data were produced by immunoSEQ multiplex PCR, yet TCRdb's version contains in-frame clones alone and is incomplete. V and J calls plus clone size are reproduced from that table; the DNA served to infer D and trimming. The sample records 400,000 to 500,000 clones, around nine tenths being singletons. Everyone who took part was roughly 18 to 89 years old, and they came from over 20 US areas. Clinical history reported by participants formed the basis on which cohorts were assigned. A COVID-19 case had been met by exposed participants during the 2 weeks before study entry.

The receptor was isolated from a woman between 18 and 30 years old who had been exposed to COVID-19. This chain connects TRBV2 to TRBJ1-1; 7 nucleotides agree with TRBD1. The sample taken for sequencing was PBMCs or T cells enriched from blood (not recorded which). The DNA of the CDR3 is TGTGCCACCCCGGGGACCGAAGGGGGCATGAACACTGAAGCTTTCTTT. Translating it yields CATPGTEGGMNTEAFF.